This is a list of T cell receptor beta chains from one sample in a study of cytomegalovirus exposure and HLA in healthy donors. Libraries were prepared by immunoSEQ multiplex PCR; TCRdb keeps only in-frame clonotypes and omits some of them. The sample lists approximately 200,000 clones, roughly 82% occurring once. The sequenced material came from PBMCs. The receptors derive from a woman aged 25 to 39 in good health and CMV-seropositive. Each CDR3 is given with its conserved first and last residue. D genes are given only for firm matches. Rows may omit the clone size; those that give it use once, few, many or a size class.

V gene	J gene	clone size	D gene	CDR3 protein	CDR3 DNA
TRBV5-6	TRBJ2-7	.	TRBD2	CASSQLPGTSRRGSYEQYF	TGTGCCAGCAGCCAACTACCCGGGACTAGCCGACGCGGCTCCTACGAGCAGTACTTC
TRBV2	TRBJ2-1	.	TRBD2	CASRLGEGYNEQFF	TGTGCCAGCAGGCTCGGGGAGGGGTACAATGAGCAGTTCTTC
TRBV28	TRBJ2-1	.	.	CASTLGALNNEQFF	TGTGCCAGCACCCTTGGGGCCTTGAACAATGAGCAGTTCTTC
TRBV6-1	TRBJ2-1	.	.	CASSRQSSYNEQFF	TGTGCCAGCAGCCGACAGAGCTCCTACAATGAGCAGTTCTTC
TRBV7-2	TRBJ2-1	.	TRBD1	CASSTDRALNEQFF	TGTGCCAGCAGCACGGACAGGGCCCTCAATGAGCAGTTCTTC
TRBV29-1	TRBJ2-7	.	TRBD2	CSVRTSGSYEQYF	TGCAGCGTTCGGACTAGCGGTTCCTACGAGCAGTACTTC
TRBV4-2	TRBJ2-2	.	.	CASSPDTPFTGELFF	TGTGCCAGCAGCCCCGACACCCCATTCACCGGGGAGCTGTTTTTT
TRBV7-2	TRBJ1-2	.	TRBD1	CASSWDRLNYGYTF	TGTGCCAGCTCCTGGGACAGACTCAACTATGGCTACACCTTC
TRBV19	TRBJ1-2	.	TRBD1	CATKDRGDRDYGYTF	TGTGCCACGAAAGACCGGGGCGACAGGGACTATGGCTACACCTTC
TRBV6-5	TRBJ1-2	.	TRBD1	CASSFYRGRIYGYTF	TGTGCCAGCAGTTTCTACAGGGGGCGTATCTATGGCTACACCTTC
TRBV13	TRBJ2-1	.	TRBD1	CASSPIGTGDNEQFF	TGTGCCAGCAGCCCCATAGGTACAGGGGACAATGAGCAGTTCTTC
TRBV6-5	TRBJ1-1	.	.	CASSYTRQTTEAFF	TGTGCCAGCAGTTACACTCGACAGACGACTGAAGCTTTCTTT
TRBV2	TRBJ1-2	.	TRBD1	CASSLGQGFGYTF	TGTGCCAGCTCGTTGGGACAGGGTTTTGGCTACACCTTC
TRBV5-6	TRBJ1-1	.	TRBD1	CASSFLGQEEAFF	TGTGCCAGCAGCTTCCTGGGACAGGAAGAAGCTTTCTTT
TRBV27	TRBJ2-1	.	TRBD2	CASSIEAGPYNEQFF	TGTGCCAGCAGTATCGAAGCGGGACCCTACAATGAGCAGTTCTTC
TRBV9	TRBJ2-1	.	.	CASSVDRTQIGNEQFF	TGTGCCAGCAGCGTAGACAGGACCCAGATTGGGAATGAGCAGTTCTTC
TRBV11-2	TRBJ1-5	.	.	CASSLAGDQPQHF	TGTGCCAGCAGCTTAGCGGGAGATCAGCCCCAGCATTTT
TRBV4-1	TRBJ2-7	.	.	CASSQVRGLAEQYF	TGCGCCAGCAGCCAAGTCAGGGGTCTTGCAGAGCAGTACTTC
TRBV2	TRBJ1-2	.	.	CASSYPLGGESFGYTF	TGTGCCAGCAGTTATCCCCTCGGGGGGGAGTCGTTTGGCTACACCTTC
TRBV29-1	TRBJ2-7	.	TRBD1	CSAQGAYEQYF	TGCAGCGCCCAGGGGGCCTACGAGCAGTACTTC
TRBV6-1	TRBJ1-1	.	.	CASSLKGGNTEAFF	TGTGCCAGCTCTTTGAAAGGCGGGAACACTGAAGCTTTCTTT
TRBV7-8	TRBJ1-2	few	.	CASSGQVGGRYGYTF	TGTGCCAGCAGCGGGCAGGTCGGGGGTAGGTATGGCTACACCTTC
TRBV7-2	TRBJ2-1	once	TRBD2	CASSLSGSSYNEQFF	TGTGCCAGCAGTCTTAGCGGGAGTTCCTACAATGAGCAGTTCTTC
TRBV6-4	TRBJ2-3	.	.	CASSDSAGRGDTQYF	TGTGCCAGCAGTGACTCGGCAGGCAGGGGAGATACGCAGTATTTT
TRBV6-1	TRBJ1-2	.	TRBD1	CASSLAGTDVYGYTF	TGTGCCAGCAGTTTGGCCGGGACAGACGTTTATGGCTACACCTTC
TRBV28	TRBJ2-7	.	.	CASSLKAVYEQYF	TGTGCCAGCAGTTTGAAGGCGGTCTACGAGCAGTACTTC
TRBV6-5	TRBJ2-1	.	TRBD2	CATGLAGVGDEQFF	TGTGCCACAGGACTAGCGGGAGTGGGGGATGAGCAGTTCTTC
TRBV6-5	TRBJ2-1	.	TRBD2	CASTNGTSVEQFF	TGTGCCAGCACCAACGGGACTAGCGTTGAGCAGTTCTTC
TRBV2	TRBJ2-7	.	.	CASRPQGLSSYEQYF	TGTGCCAGCAGGCCCCAGGGACTGAGCTCCTACGAGCAGTACTTC
TRBV30	TRBJ2-1	.	.	CAWSISTAGEQFF	TGTGCCTGGAGTATAAGTACGGCGGGTGAGCAGTTCTTC
TRBV9	TRBJ2-7	few	TRBD2	CASSVQGGRDYEQYF	TGTGCCAGCAGCGTTCAGGGCGGGAGGGACTACGAGCAGTACTTC
TRBV27	TRBJ1-2	.	TRBD1	CASARTGTYGYTF	TGTGCCAGCGCTCGGACAGGGACCTATGGCTACACCTTC
TRBV5-1	TRBJ1-2	.	.	CASSLAEGRGYGYTF	TGCGCCAGCAGCTTGGCCGAAGGCCGGGGGTATGGCTACACCTTC
TRBV7-9	TRBJ1-1	.	.	CASSSTGPHTEAFF	TGTGCCAGCAGCTCTACAGGGCCCCACACTGAAGCTTTCTTT
TRBV4-2	TRBJ1-2	.	.	CASSQDLGGAELSGYTF	TGTGCCAGCAGCCAAGATCTGGGGGGGGCAGAGCTAAGTGGATACACCTTC
TRBV2	TRBJ2-1	.	.	CASSVYGSYNEQFF	TGTGCCAGCAGTGTCTATGGCTCCTACAATGAGCAGTTCTTC
TRBV7-9	TRBJ2-2	.	.	CASSQDFTRAKDTGELFF	TGTGCCAGCAGCCAAGATTTTACGAGGGCTAAGGACACCGGGGAGCTGTTTTTT
TRBV28	TRBJ2-3	.	TRBD1	CASLDRDITDTQYF	TGTGCCAGCCTGGACAGGGACATCACAGATACGCAGTATTTT
TRBV6-6	TRBJ2-7	.	.	CASSTTPYEQYF	TGTGCCAGCAGCACTACTCCCTACGAGCAGTACTTC
TRBV5-1	TRBJ2-7	.	TRBD1	CASGLAGRGHGEQYF	TGCGCCAGCGGCCTAGCCGGCAGGGGGCATGGCGAGCAGTACTTC
TRBV25-1	TRBJ1-3	once	.	CASSEFGGLRRSGNTIYF	TGTGCCAGCAGTGAATTCGGGGGACTCCGGAGATCTGGAAACACCATATATTTT
TRBV20-1	TRBJ1-1	few	.	CSASTGRAFF	TGCAGTGCTAGTACAGGTCGAGCTTTCTTT
TRBV27	TRBJ1-1	.	.	CASSRATADTEAFF	TGTGCCAGCAGTCGCGCTACTGCCGACACTGAAGCTTTCTTT
TRBV15	TRBJ2-3	.	.	CATSRVGGPLADTQYF	TGTGCCACCAGCAGAGTTGGAGGGCCTCTGGCAGATACGCAGTATTTT
TRBV9	TRBJ2-3	.	.	CASSVGVVGGTDTQYF	TGTGCCAGCAGCGTAGGAGTAGTCGGGGGCACAGATACGCAGTATTTT
TRBV28	TRBJ1-2	.	.	CASNLSGISGLGYTF	TGTGCCAGCAACCTCTCGGGGATCTCGGGACTTGGCTACACCTTC
TRBV7-6	TRBJ1-1	.	.	CATSSGVGTEAFF	TGTGCGACCAGTAGCGGGGTTGGCACTGAAGCTTTCTTT
TRBV7-8	TRBJ1-1	.	TRBD1	CASSSGGQMNTEAFF	TGTGCCAGCAGCTCAGGGGGACAGATGAACACTGAAGCTTTCTTT